Each of the 23 T cell receptor beta chains below was sequenced from the same sample in a study of T cells in Graves' hyperthyroidism and ophthalmopathy. RNA transcripts yielded amplified TCR beta CDR3 regions. The HTBI primer set drove a first-round RT-PCR of the TCR CDR3. TCRdb reprocessed the multiplex PCR reads via MiXCR and lists one record per CDR3 protein. This sample has hundreds of thousands of distinct CDR3 sequences, with under 15% found just once. The sequenced material came from blood. The receptors here all came from a young woman with Graves' hyperthyroidism.

This clonotype was detected many times. The chain employs TRBV7-2 and TRBJ2-1; D unclear. Germline loops: CDR1 SGHTA, CDR2 FQGNSA. The CDR3 runs 15 residues. Trimming removed 3 bases from V and 0 bases from J, with 9 bases in between. CDR3: CASSLVSASYNEQFF. In nucleotides, the CDR3 is TGTGCCAGCAGCTTGGTCAGCGCCTCCTACAATGAGCAGTTCTTC. Supplemented by reference TRBV7-2 and TRBJ2-1, the full variable domain reads GAGVSQSPSNKVTEKGKDVELRCDPISGHTALYWYRQSLGQGLEFLIYFQGNSAPDKSGLPSDRFSAERTGGSVSTLTIQRTQQEDSAVYLCASSLVSASYNEQFFGPGTRLTVL.

This clonotype was seen at least ten times. This chain's CDR3 is CAWSRKAKGYNEQFF. The CDR3, as DNA: TGTGCCTGGAGTAGAAAGGCTAAGGGGTACAATGAGCAGTTCTTC. This chain uses TRBV30 with TRBJ2-1; maybe TRBD1 (5 bases). Trimming took 2 bases from V and 4 from J, leaving 15 bases between them. The germline gives CDR1 GTSNPN, CDR2 SVGIG (reference sequence). The CDR3 is made up of 15 amino acids.

This clonotype was seen at least ten times. V gene TRBV3-1 combines with J gene TRBJ1-1; 8 nucleotides agree with TRBD1. The CDR3 contains 17 residues. CDR1 and CDR2 from the germline V gene are LGHDT and YNNKEL (reference sequence). Losses at the gene ends were 0 bases for V and 1 base for J; bases not matched to a gene: 7. This CDR3 reads CASSQERQGPPNTEAFF. Here the CDR3 DNA reads TGTGCCAGCAGCCAAGAGAGACAGGGGCCGCCGAACACTGAAGCTTTCTTT.

The J gene is TRBJ2-7, the V gene TRBV4-1, with D perhaps TRBD1 or TRBD2 (5 bases each). The CDR3 is 14 residues long. The germline V gene has CDR1 MGHRA and CDR2 YSYEKL. Trimming took off 4 bases at V and 2 bases at J, with 12 bases between the two ends. CDR3 in amino acids: CASSLRDGAYEQYF. In DNA, the CDR3 is TGCGCCAGCAGCCTCCGGGACGGCGCCTACGAGCAGTACTTC.

This clonotype has at least ten counts. The chain uses TRBV20-1 and TRBJ2-1; D is unresolved. Germline CDR1 and CDR2: DFQATT and SNEGSKA (reference sequence). Trimming took off 1 base at V and 7 bases at J, with 2 bases between the two ends. The CDR3 consists of 10 residues. This chain's CDR3 is CSARANEQFF. CDR3 in DNA: TGCAGTGCTAGAGCGAATGAGCAGTTCTTC.

This clonotype was observed at least ten times. V gene TRBV20-1 combines with J gene TRBJ2-7; 8 bases fit TRBD1. Losses at the gene ends were 2 bases for V and 5 bases for J; bases not matched to a gene: 5. Germline lookup yields CDR1 DFQATT and CDR2 SNEGSKA (reference sequence). CDR3 length: 13 residues. CDR3 in amino acids: CSARFRGRNEQYF. CDR3 DNA: TGCAGTGCTAGATTCAGGGGGCGTAACGAGCAGTACTTC.

This chain connects TRBV6-5 to TRBJ2-7; 8 bases align to TRBD1. CDR1 MNHEY and CDR2 SVGAGI come from the germline V gene. Trimming removed 0 bases from V and 6 bases from J; junction bases left unmatched: 10. The CDR3 extends over 16 amino acids. CDR3 amino acids: CASSYSEPGQGFEQYF. The CDR3 DNA follows: TGTGCCAGCAGTTACTCGGAGCCTGGACAGGGCTTCGAGCAGTACTTC.

The chain has TRBV5-4 and TRBJ2-1; maybe TRBD1 (5 bases). CDR1 and CDR2 from the germline V gene are SGHNT and YYREEE (reference sequence). The CDR3 is made up of 14 amino acids. V was pared by 10 bases and J by 8 bases, with 22 bases between. DNA for the CDR3: TGTGCCTTCAAGGGGCAGGGAAATTATGATGAGCAGTTCTTC. This translates into CAFKGQGNYDEQFF.

CDR3 protein: CASSVPLFRELFF. In DNA form, the CDR3 reads TGTGCCAGCAGCGTCCCCCTGTTTAGGGAGCTGTTTTTT. The chain has TRBV9 and TRBJ2-2; D is undetermined. Germline CDR1 SGDLS, CDR2 YYNGEE. The CDR3 is 13 amino acids. V lost 2 bases, J lost 9 bases, and 11 bases lay in between.

This clonotype showed up many times. This rearrangement joins TRBV6-1 to TRBJ1-2, with D uncertain. The V end was cut by 0 bases, the J end by 3 bases, with 11 bases between. This CDR3 comprises 15 residues. From germline, CDR1 is MNHNS and CDR2 SASEGT. The CDR3 here is CASSEALDRDYGYTF. The CDR3 DNA follows: TGTGCCAGCAGTGAAGCGCTTGACCGCGACTATGGCTACACCTTC.

V and J are TRBV24-1 and TRBJ2-3, with 9 bases lining up with TRBD2. V lost 0 bases, J lost 1 base, and 13 bases stayed unmatched. This CDR3 spans 20 amino acids. Germline CDR1 KGHDR, CDR2 SFDVKD. The CDR3 region is CATSDLRNSGSKGGTDTQYF. The CDR3 DNA reads as TGTGCCACCAGTGATTTGAGGAATAGCGGGAGTAAAGGGGGCACAGATACGCAGTATTTT.

This clonotype was seen ten or more times. This rearrangement joins TRBV3-1 to TRBJ2-7; D is ambiguous. V was clipped by 5 bases and J by 7 bases, with 9 bases between them. The CDR3 runs to 11 residues. Germline CDR1 LGHDT, CDR2 YNNKEL (reference sequence). Here the CDR3 DNA reads TGTGCCAGCAGCGCCAGGTCAGAGCAGTACTTC. Encoded protein: CASSARSEQYF.

The J gene is TRBJ1-2, the V gene TRBV24-1, with D tentatively TRBD1 (5 bases). V dropped 5 bases and J dropped 3 bases, with 21 bases sitting between them. CDR1 KGHDR and CDR2 SFDVKD come from the germline V gene. The CDR3 sequence is 17 residues long. In DNA, the CDR3 is TGTGCCACCAGTGGGCGAAACACGGGGCGGCCGGACTATGGCTACACCTTC. Encoded protein: CATSGRNTGRPDYGYTF.

The rearrangement uses TRBV6-1 and TRBJ2-2; TRBD2 agrees at 12 bases. CDR1 and CDR2 from the germline V gene are MNHNS and SASEGT. The CDR3 has 16 amino acids. J lost 2 bases, V lost 6 bases, and 4 bases had no gene match. The CDR3 region has the DNA TGTGCCAGCAGCCCGACTAGCGGGAGAAACACCGGGGAGCTGTTTTTT. It specifies CASSPTSGRNTGELFF.

This clonotype has only a few counts. Germline and junction disagree at one end, which may indicate a read error. This chain uses TRBV6-1 with TRBJ2-5, with TRBD2 as a possible D gene (6 bases). CDR3 size: 14 residues. Germline V lookup: CDR1 MNHNS, CDR2 SASEGT. For the CDR3, the DNA is TGTGCCAGCAGTGAGGCGGGAAGGGGAGAGACCCAGTGCTTC. It yields the protein CASSEAGRGETQCF.

This chain uses TRBV12-3 or TRBV12-4 with TRBJ2-7; 9 nucleotides agree with TRBD1. Trimming cost V 6 bases and J 3 bases; bases outside gene matches: 9. This CDR3 is 15 amino acids long. The CDR3 coding sequence is TGTGCCAGCAGCAGATCGTACAGGGGGCACTACGAGCAGTACTTC. Translated: CASSRSYRGHYEQYF.

Many counts were recorded for this clonotype. The chain is built from TRBV18 and TRBJ2-1, with D possibly TRBD1 on 5 matching bases. Germline CDR1 KGHSH, CDR2 LQKENI. V was clipped by 0 bases and J by 8 bases, with 11 bases between them. The CDR3 runs to 14 residues. CDR3 in DNA: TGTGCCAGCTCACCACCGCAGGGTAGCTATGAGCAGTTCTTC. Protein: CASSPPQGSYEQFF. The variable domain in full, completed from reference TRBV18 and TRBJ2-1, reads NAGVMQNPRHLVRRRGQEARLRCSPMKGHSHVYWYRQLPEEGLKFMVYLQKENIIDESGMPKERFSAEFPKEGPSILRIQQVVRGDSAAYFCASSPPQGSYEQFFGPGTRLTVL.

This clonotype showed up just a few times. The chain is built from TRBV19 and TRBJ1-5; maybe TRBD1 (6 bases). Germline CDR1 LNHDA, CDR2 SQIVND (reference sequence). This CDR3 spans 14 amino acids. V lost 5 bases to trimming and J lost 7 bases, with 15 bases between them. The CDR3 nucleotides read TGTGCCAGTAGTTCACAGGGCTTGGGGCAGCCCCAGCATTTT. Translating gives CASSSQGLGQPQHF.

In this sample, this clonotype turned up many times. This chain joins TRBV28 and TRBJ2-7; D possibly matches TRBD1 or TRBD2 (5 bases each). With 0 bases removed from V and 1 base from J, the gap between germline ends came to 10 bases. The CDR3 runs to 15 residues. Germline CDR1 MDHEN, CDR2 SYDVKM. CDR3 nucleotide sequence: TGTGCCAGCAGTTTATGGGCTGAGGGGTCCTACGAGCAGTACTTC. It yields the protein CASSLWAEGSYEQYF.

A word on this clonotype: At one boundary the junction diverges from the germline segment, which might be a read error. This chain connects TRBV19 to TRBJ1-1, with unresolved D. The length of the CDR3 is 11 residues. The germline gives CDR1 LNHDA, CDR2 SQIVND (reference sequence). This CDR3 reads CASSIRTEALF. CDR3 coding DNA: TGTGCCAGTAGTATACGTACTGAAGCTCTCTTT.

This clonotype has at least ten counts. This chain uses TRBV24-1 with TRBJ2-1; 15 positions agree with TRBD2. Per the germline V gene, CDR1 is KGHDR and CDR2 is SFDVKD. CDR3 length: 17 residues. V lost 3 bases to trimming and J lost 6 bases; unmatched junction nucleotides: 5. The CDR3 coding sequence is TGTGCCACCAGTGATCCGGGACTAGCGGGAGGAAGCAATGAGCAGTTCTTC. Translated: CATSDPGLAGGSNEQFF.

The chain recombines TRBV9 with TRBJ2-4; 7 nucleotides agree with TRBD2. CDR3 length: 14 residues. Germline V lookup: CDR1 SGDLS, CDR2 YYNGEE. The junction had 10 bases not matched to a gene; V was cut back by 4 bases and J by 9 bases. The CDR3 here is CASSPTSASVIQYF. The DNA for the CDR3 is TGTGCCAGCAGCCCTACTAGCGCAAGTGTCATTCAGTACTTC.

This clonotype appeared a few times. The V gene is TRBV7-2, the J gene TRBJ1-3; D uncertain. V was cut by 1 base and J by 0 bases, with 10 bases left in between. CDR3 length equals 16 residues. Looked up from germline, CDR1 is SGHTA and CDR2 is FQGNSA. In DNA form, the CDR3 reads TGTGCCAGCAGCTTAGTGAGGAGGACCTCTGGAAACACCATATATTTT. This translates into CASSLVRRTSGNTIYF.